What follows is one T cell receptor beta chain and its context. It lacks a known antigen. No clone much larger than this one lies a single base away; base qualities are absent. These data come from a study of blood T cell repertoires in COVID-19 (dated by TCRdb to about 2020). For the study in its entirety: Collaborator samples came from the United States, Italy and Spain and covered acute and convalescent phases of COVID-19. Where available, HLA class I and class II types were obtained from metadata supplied by the sample provider rather than from assay-based typing. The dataset comprised deeply sampled blood TCRbeta repertoires from subjects exposed to, actively infected with, or recovered from COVID-19. Sample metadata almost always included a de-identified subject ID, COVID-19 status, age in years and sex. The prospective study material was composed of cDNA or gDNA derived from T cells, B-cell-depleted T cells, or PBMCs. The repertoires were released in a freely available public database intended as a resource for research on the immune response to SARS-CoV-2. Samples were obtained from the ongoing ImmuneRACE study (first 160 participants) and from approximately 1,200 subjects provided by 6 global collaborators.

Whole blood was collected in K2EDTA tubes by collaborating institutions according to the institutions' own protocols. For TCRbeta analysis, collaborators shipped samples in one of three forms: frozen whole blood, isolated PBMCs, or DNA extracted from either of those sample types. Paper-wide results and their limitations: How much clinical and demographic metadata was included differed by source and by participant, and the metadata was provided uncurated.

The CDR3, cysteine through phenylalanine, is 15 amino acids long. Left in the record is the CDR3 DNA by itself, 45 bases read in frame from the first base. The germline V gene encodes CDR1 SGHTA and CDR2 FQGNSA. V loses 5 bases at its end and J loses 9 bases; junction bases beyond the gene matches: 6. TCRbeta CDR3 regions were amplified from genomic DNA by means of the immunoSEQ Assay, a bias-controlled multiplex PCR. In the source study's methods: The number of nucleated cells in each sample was estimated from the amplification of reference gene primers within the assay. To quantify the absolute abundance of each unique TCRbeta CDR3 rearrangement, sequence reads were collapsed and filtered. For each sample, productive Simpson clonality was calculated as the square root of Simpson's diversity index over productive rearrangements. In TCRdb, the immuneACCESS table is reduced to in-frame sequences with V and J assigned. These tables do not hold every clone; where another copy was compared, an unresolved V gene accounts for under half, and the others remain unexplained. V, J and clone size were drawn from that table, and D and trimming were deduced from the DNA. The sample profile shows 650,000 to 800,000 clones; about nine tenths of them were found once. The ten largest clones add up to over 0.2% of the sample.

This receptor was taken from a woman younger than 30 with acute or convalescent COVID-19. What was sequenced was peripheral blood. This chain joins TRBV7-2 to TRBJ1-6, and 11 junction bases match TRBD1. The CDR3 protein: CASSPGQGAGSPLHF. The bases are TGTGCCAGCAGCCCCGGACAGGGGGCCGGTTCACCCCTCCACTTT.